Following are 25 T cell receptor beta chains from one sample sequenced in a study of CD8 T cells in Susac syndrome. Random hexamers were used to reverse transcribe the RNA input (roughly 0.5 to 1 ug). A single record per CDR3 protein comes from TCRdb applying MiXCR to the immunoSEQ multiplex PCR reads. The profile shows approximately 100,000 distinct CDR3 sequences, about nine tenths of them singletons. The sample was CD4+ T cells from PBMCs. The receptors stem from a human donor in good health.

The chain employs TRBV2 and TRBJ2-3, with 8 positions matching TRBD1. The CDR3 consists of 15 residues. Unmatched junction bases numbered 4, after V lost 5 bases and J lost 0 bases. CDR1 and CDR2 from the germline V gene are SNHLY and FYNNEI. The CDR3 protein is CASSFGTGSTDTQYF. CDR3 DNA sequence: TGTGCCAGCAGTTTCGGGACAGGCAGCACAGATACGCAGTATTTT.

This chain connects TRBV5-6 to TRBJ1-5; D unclear. Germline lookup yields CDR1 SGHDT and CDR2 YYEEEE. The CDR3 is made up of 15 amino acids. Between the trimmed V and J ends, which lost 2 bases and 8 bases, there was a span of 17 bases. In DNA form, the CDR3 reads TGTGCCAGCAGCTTATCATCGAGGTTTGCGGAGCCCCAGCATTTT. It encodes CASSLSSRFAEPQHF.

The V gene is TRBV30, the J gene TRBJ1-1, with 8 bases fitting TRBD1. The CDR3 sequence is 14 residues long. V was pared by 2 bases and J by 4 bases, with 6 bases of the junction left unmatched. Germline V gene sequence: CDR1 GTSNPN, CDR2 SVGIG (reference sequence). In DNA form, the CDR3 reads TGTGCCTGGAGTCATACAGGGGGGGGCACTGAAGCTTTCTTT. This sequence encodes CAWSHTGGGTEAFF.

The chain recombines TRBV5-4 with TRBJ2-1, with a possible D match to TRBD2 (7 bases). CDR1 is SGHNT, CDR2 YYREEE, per germline (reference sequence). V shed 0 bases and J shed 8 bases, with 15 bases lying between them. The CDR3 consists of 15 residues. Here the CDR3 reads CASSLAGRPGDEQFF. DNA of the CDR3: TGTGCCAGCAGCTTGGCCGGGAGGCCAGGGGATGAGCAGTTCTTC.

The J gene is TRBJ1-2, the V gene TRBV7-2, with D tentatively TRBD1 (5 bases). The length of the CDR3 is 13 residues. Germline CDR1 and CDR2: SGHTA and FQGNSA. V lost 2 bases and J 7 bases, leaving 11 bases between the germline ends. CDR3 coding DNA: TGTGCCAGCAGCTTACCAGGGTGGCGTGGCTACACCTTC. This codes for CASSLPGWRGYTF.

This chain's CDR3 is CASSFTVGASADTQYF. CDR3 in DNA: TGTGCCAGCAGCTTTACGGTGGGAGCCTCCGCAGATACGCAGTATTTT. The V and J genes are TRBV5-4 and TRBJ2-3; the D gene is possibly TRBD2 (5 bases). This CDR3 has 16 amino acids. Germline values: CDR1 SGHNT, CDR2 YYREEE (reference sequence). The ends were cut back, 2 bases at V and 4 bases at J, with 17 bases in the middle.

This chain connects TRBV18 to TRBJ2-7; 11 bases align to TRBD1. Germline-derived CDR1 and CDR2 are KGHSH and LQKENI. The junction had 4 bases not matched to a gene; V was cut back by 3 bases and J by 3 bases. The CDR3 contains 15 residues. CDR3 DNA: TGTGCCAGCTCACCCCGGGACAGGGGGTTCTACGAGCAGTACTTC. It is translated as CASSPRDRGFYEQYF.

This rearrangement joins TRBV5-1 to TRBJ1-2, with 12 bases lining up with TRBD1. V shed 4 bases and J 8 bases; nucleotides not matched to a gene: 9. Germline values: CDR1 SGHRS, CDR2 YFSETQ. The CDR3 has 15 amino acids. The CDR3 reads CASSTSGTGGAGYTF. In nucleotides, the CDR3 is TGCGCCAGCAGCACCTCCGGGACAGGGGGCGCGGGCTACACCTTC.

The chain is built from TRBV4-2 and TRBJ1-4; no firm D call. V shed 2 bases and J shed 0 bases, with 4 bases lying between them. Germline V gene data show CDR1 as LGHNA and CDR2 as YNFKEQ. The CDR3 covers 14 residues. CDR3 loop: CASSQSATNEKLFF. The CDR3 bases are TGTGCCAGCAGCCAAAGCGCAACTAATGAAAAACTGTTTTTT.

The rearrangement joins TRBV19 to TRBJ1-5, with D maybe TRBD1 (6 bases). The CDR3 totals 17 residues. The V end was cut by 2 bases, the J end by 0 bases, with 14 bases between. Looked up from germline, CDR1 is LNHDA and CDR2 is SQIVND (reference sequence). The DNA of the CDR3 is TGTGCCAGTAGTATAAAAGGACAGACCTATAGCAATCAGCCCCAGCATTTT. It yields the protein CASSIKGQTYSNQPQHF. Supplemented by reference TRBV19 and TRBJ1-5, the full variable domain reads DGGITQSPKYLFRKEGQNVTLSCEQNLNHDAMYWYRQDPGQGLRLIYYSQIVNDFQKGDIAEGYSVSREKKESFPLTVTSAQKNPTAFYLCASSIKGQTYSNQPQHFGDGTRLSIL.

This chain links TRBV27 with TRBJ2-1; the D is unclear. Germline V gene sequence: CDR1 MNHEY, CDR2 SMNVEV (reference sequence). With 5 bases removed from V and 7 bases from J, the gap between germline ends came to 12 bases. The CDR3 consists of 13 residues. CDR3 in amino acids: CASSLVGRNEQFF. CDR3 DNA: TGTGCCAGCAGTCTTGTAGGGCGTAATGAGCAGTTCTTC.

V and J are TRBV4-3 and TRBJ2-1, with TRBD2 matching 7 bases. Germline lookup yields CDR1 LGHNA and CDR2 YSLEER. Trimming removed 3 bases from V and 4 bases from J; junction bases left unmatched: 9. This CDR3 is 16 amino acids long. CDR3 DNA: TGCGCCAGCAGCCAGCAGCGGCTAGCGGCTTACAATGAGCAGTTCTTC. Translating it yields CASSQQRLAAYNEQFF.

This chain uses TRBV7-2 with TRBJ2-7; D possibly corresponds to TRBD2 (6 bases). Trimming pared 7 bases from V and 4 bases from J, leaving 14 bases between. Germline CDR1 is SGHTA and CDR2 is FQGNSA. This CDR3 is 13 amino acids long. CDR3 loop: CASNSGGVYEQYF. The CDR3 coding sequence is TGTGCCAGCAATTCCGGCGGGGTATACGAGCAGTACTTC.

V usage is TRBV20-1 and J usage is TRBJ2-3; D is unresolved. Germline CDR1 and CDR2: DFQATT and SNEGSKA (reference sequence). V dropped 5 bases and J dropped 2 bases, with 17 bases sitting between them. This CDR3 contains 15 residues. In nucleotides, the CDR3 is TGCAGTGCTCTGGAACCAAGGGCTATCACAGATACGCAGTATTTT. Protein product: CSALEPRAITDTQYF.

V is TRBV20-1 and J is TRBJ1-2; the D gene is possibly TRBD1 (6 bases). The CDR3 sequence is 14 residues long. V lost 4 bases and J lost 6, with 18 bases in between. Germline lookup yields CDR1 DFQATT and CDR2 SNEGSKA (reference sequence). In DNA form, the CDR3 reads TGCAGTGCTATAGCAGGGGCGAGGGGAGATGGCTACACCTTC. It yields the protein CSAIAGARGDGYTF.

J is TRBJ2-2 and V is TRBV7-9; a weak D match, TRBD1 (6 bases). The germline CDR1 and CDR2 sequences are SEHNR and FQNEAQ (reference sequence). Deletions cut 2 bases from V and 4 bases from J, with 14 bases between. CDR3 length: 16 amino acids. CDR3 coding DNA: TGTGCCAGCAGCTTATTACAGGGTATGACCACCGGGGAGCTGTTTTTT. Translated, it gives CASSLLQGMTTGELFF.

This clonotype was seen only once. The chain recombines TRBV9 with TRBJ2-3; TRBD2 matches at 10 bases. V was pared by 4 bases and J by 4 bases, with 15 bases of the junction left unmatched. CDR3 length: 18 amino acids. Germline-derived CDR1 and CDR2 are SGDLS and YYNGEE. CDR3 sequence (DNA): TGTGCCAGCAGCTCACATCCGGCACTAGCGGGAATTGCAGATACGCAGTATTTT. Translation gives CASSSHPALAGIADTQYF.

The gene calls are TRBV5-1 and TRBJ1-5; 8 bases line up with TRBD1. The CDR3 is made up of 14 amino acids. Germline CDR1 SGHRS, CDR2 YFSETQ. The V and J ends lost 4 bases and 5 bases, in that order; junction bases with no gene match: 5. CDR3 bases: TGCGCCAGCAGCCTCGGACAGGGCCATCAGCCCCAGCATTTT. It yields the protein CASSLGQGHQPQHF.

V usage is TRBV19 and J usage is TRBJ1-4; D gene ambiguous. The germline gives CDR1 LNHDA, CDR2 SQIVND (reference sequence). Trimming removed 11 bases from V and 4 bases from J, with 14 bases in between. The CDR3 is 13 residues long. CDR3 coding DNA: TGTGCCGTTCGGCAGAAACTTAATGAAAAACTGTTTTTT. Encoded protein: CAVRQKLNEKLFF.

The count of this clonotype is one. This rearrangement joins TRBV9 to TRBJ1-1; possible D gene TRBD1, 5 bases. This CDR3 is 13 amino acids long. Germline-derived CDR1 and CDR2 are SGDLS and YYNGEE. The V gene lost 3 bases and the J gene lost 10 bases, with 16 bases spanning the gap. CDR3 sequence reads: CASSDGGKDRAFF. The CDR3 DNA reads TGTGCCAGCAGCGACGGGGGGAAAGATCGAGCTTTCTTT.

The chain carries TRBV5-1 and TRBJ2-3; D is tentatively TRBD1 or TRBD2 (5 bases each). V was cut by 2 bases and J by 0 bases, with 13 bases left in between. Per germline, CDR1 SGHRS and CDR2 YFSETQ. The length of the CDR3 is 16 residues. The CDR3 DNA reads as TGCGCCAGCAGCTTACGTGGGGGTGCTAGCACAGATACGCAGTATTTT. Translation: CASSLRGGASTDTQYF.

The chain couples TRBV29-1 to TRBJ1-1; D is perhaps TRBD1 (5 bases). V was shortened by 8 bases and J by 1 base, with 14 bases between the two germline ends. This CDR3 spans 13 amino acids. The germline CDR1 and CDR2 sequences are SQVTM and ANQGSEA. This CDR3 reads CSFEGGANTEAFF. The CDR3 DNA is TGCAGCTTCGAGGGAGGGGCGAACACTGAAGCTTTCTTT.

The V and J genes are TRBV7-2 and TRBJ2-7, with D possibly being TRBD1 (6 bases). V gave up 4 bases and J gave up 3 bases, with 13 bases separating them. Germline CDR1 SGHTA, CDR2 FQGNSA. The CDR3 spans 14 residues. The CDR3 protein is CASSSDSLNYEQYF. The DNA for the CDR3 is TGTGCCAGCAGCTCGGACAGCCTCAACTACGAGCAGTACTTC.

The rearrangement uses TRBV15 and TRBJ1-3; D possibly corresponds to TRBD1 (5 bases). The ends were cut back, 3 bases at V and 0 bases at J, with 15 bases in the middle. Germline loops: CDR1 LNHNV, CDR2 YYDKDF (reference sequence). The CDR3 sequence is 17 residues long. In DNA form, the CDR3 reads TGTGCCACCAGCAGTGTAGACAGCCCCCACTCTGGAAACACCATATATTTT. Amino acid sequence: CATSSVDSPHSGNTIYF.

The chain employs TRBV4-3 and TRBJ1-2; D might be TRBD1 (5 bases). This CDR3 contains 13 residues. The V gene lost 3 bases and the J gene lost 0 bases, with 5 bases spanning the gap. Germline V gene data show CDR1 as LGHNA and CDR2 as YSLEER. The CDR3 DNA is TGCGCCAGCAGCCAGGGGGCTAACTATGGCTACACCTTC. Amino acids: CASSQGANYGYTF.